The source of this T cell receptor beta chain is a study of blood T cell repertoires in COVID-19. Study overall: The samples span acute and convalescent COVID-19 from the United States, Italy and Spain.

This CDR3 is built from 13 residues. Germline V gene data show CDR1 as LGHDT and CDR2 as YNNKEL (reference sequence). The ends lost 4 bases at V and 9 bases at J; junction bases unmatched: 0. Sequenced by immunoSEQ multiplex PCR; TCRdb stores in-frame clones only, minus some. Of about 370,000 clones in the sample, 80% to 90% are singletons; the top ten hold 1%. The study recruited people aged about 18 to 95 years across approximately 23 US areas. Recovered participants had two consecutive negative NP/OP PCR tests, healthcare professional clearance, or symptom resolution. The TCR originated in a man between 18 and 35 years old who had recovered from COVID-19. The chain carries TRBV3-1 (or the pseudogene TRBV3-2) and TRBJ1-6, with 10 bases aligning to TRBD1. What was sequenced was PBMCs or T cells enriched from blood (not recorded which). Written as DNA, the CDR3 is TGTGCCAGCAGCCGGGACAGGGGTTCACCCCTCCACTTT. Amino acids: CASSRDRGSPLHF.